These 24 T cell receptor beta chains originate from one sample sequenced in a study of beta chain features in type 1 diabetes. Reverse transcription of all isolated RNA meant that expressed TCRB transcripts were sequenced. TCRdb's copy holds only in-frame clones and misses some; the assay was immunoSEQ multiplex PCR. The sample lists about 360,000 clones; roughly 13% were seen once. The sequencing input was naive CD4+ T cells from blood. These receptors all stem from a man between 18 and 29 years old in good health.

This clone was counted a few times. The chain joins TRBV7-2 to TRBJ2-5; 10 nucleotides align to TRBD2. CDR1 is SGHTA, CDR2 FQGNSA, per germline. This CDR3 is 15 amino acids long. V dropped 6 bases and J dropped 3; count of bases not matched to a gene: 7. CDR3 in amino acids: CASRPRTSGKETQYF. In DNA form, the CDR3 reads TGTGCCAGCAGACCCCGGACTAGCGGTAAAGAGACCCAGTACTTC.

This rearrangement joins TRBV7-8 to TRBJ2-3; the match to TRBD2 covers 13 bases. With 2 bases clipped from V and 6 bases from J, the junction kept 14 bases outside the gene matches. CDR3 size: 19 residues. Germline V lookup: CDR1 SGHVS, CDR2 FQNEAQ. CDR3 loop: CASSLLPGLAGNNRDTQYF. Here the CDR3 DNA reads TGTGCCAGCAGCTTACTGCCGGGACTAGCGGGGAATAATAGGGATACGCAGTATTTT.

The chain couples TRBV28 to TRBJ2-2, with D unclear. Germline V lookup: CDR1 MDHEN, CDR2 SYDVKM. CDR3 length: 11 residues. Trimming took 4 bases from V and 8 from J, leaving 5 bases between them. The CDR3 DNA follows: TGTGCCAGCAGTTATGAGGGGGAGCTGTTTTTT. Amino acid sequence: CASSYEGELFF.

This clone was found a few times. The V gene is TRBV28, the J gene TRBJ2-3, with TRBD2 matching over 10 bases. CDR1 and CDR2 from the germline V gene are MDHEN and SYDVKM. CDR3 length: 14 residues. Trimming removed 5 bases from V and 6 bases from J; junction bases left unmatched: 5. In DNA, the CDR3 is TGTGCCAGCAGTGGAGCGGGGGGGGCGGATACGCAGTATTTT. Translation gives CASSGAGGADTQYF.

Only a few counts were recorded for this clone. This chain links TRBV4-1 with TRBJ2-7; 9 nucleotides line up with TRBD1. Germline V gene sequence: CDR1 MGHRA, CDR2 YSYEKL. The V and J ends lost 0 bases and 6 bases, in that order; junction bases with no gene match: 6. The CDR3 totals 15 residues. CDR3 bases: TGCGCCAGCAGCCAAGAAAACAGGGGGCGTTCCGAGCAGTACTTC. The encoded protein is CASSQENRGRSEQYF.

CDR3 sequence reads: CAISESLQAGGINEQFF. The DNA for the CDR3 is TGTGCCATCAGTGAGTCCCTCCAAGCGGGAGGGATAAATGAGCAGTTCTTC. V gene TRBV10-3 combines with J gene TRBJ2-1; TRBD2 agrees at 10 bases. Germline CDR1 reads ENHRY; CDR2 reads SYGVKD. V dropped 0 bases and J dropped 7; count of bases not matched to a gene: 9. This CDR3 is 17 amino acids long.

This clone has only a few counts. The chain uses TRBV9 and TRBJ1-3, with a tentative D call TRBD1 (6 bases). CDR1 is SGDLS and CDR2 is YYNGEE in the germline V gene. V dropped 0 bases and J dropped 0 bases, with 10 bases sitting between them. The CDR3 consists of 16 residues. DNA of the CDR3: TGTGCCAGCAGCGTAGGGGGACAAACCTCTGGAAACACCATATATTTT. Its translation is CASSVGGQTSGNTIYF. Variable domain in full (rest from reference TRBV9 and TRBJ1-3): DSGVTQTPKHLITATGQRVTLRCSPRSGDLSVYWYQQSLDQGLQFLIQYYNGEERAKGNILERFSAQQFPDLHSELNLSSLELGDSALYFCASSVGGQTSGNTIYFGEGSWLTVV.

The chain joins TRBV29-1 to TRBJ2-7; 9 bases map to TRBD1. CDR3 size: 13 residues. Germline values: CDR1 SQVTM, CDR2 ANQGSEA. V gave up 6 bases and J gave up 5 bases; unmatched junction bases: 8. The CDR3 DNA follows: TGCAGCGTCACCAGGACAGGGGTCAACGAGCAGTACTTC. It translates to CSVTRTGVNEQYF.

The rearrangement links TRBV25-1 to TRBJ2-7, with D possibly TRBD2 on 5 matching bases. In germline, CDR1 is MGHDK, CDR2 SYGVNS. The CDR3 consists of 14 residues. The V end was cut by 3 bases, the J end by 6 bases, with 15 bases between. The CDR3 sequence: CASSDPGSRAEQYF. The CDR3 DNA follows: TGTGCCAGCAGTGACCCGGGTTCGAGGGCCGAGCAGTACTTC.

This sequence joins TRBV14 and TRBJ1-4, with a tentative D call TRBD1 (6 bases). From germline, CDR1 is SGHDN and CDR2 FVKESK. The V end lost 2 bases, the J end lost 14 bases, and 12 bases lay between the germline ends. The CDR3 is 12 residues long. For the CDR3, the DNA is TGTGCCAGCAGCCAAAACAGGGTGCTCCTGTTTTTT. It codes for CASSQNRVLLFF.

In this sample, this clone turned up a few times. This chain joins TRBV9 and TRBJ2-5, with D possibly TRBD1 on 5 matching bases. V gave up 0 bases and J gave up 4 bases, with 10 bases separating them. CDR1 is SGDLS and CDR2 is YYNGEE in the germline V gene. CDR3 length: 14 amino acids. The CDR3 loop is CASSVAPGSETQYF. CDR3 in DNA: TGTGCCAGCAGCGTAGCCCCAGGGTCAGAGACCCAGTACTTC.

This clone was seen a handful of times. The chain is built from TRBV25-1 and TRBJ2-7, with a possible D match to TRBD1 (5 bases). Between the trimmed V and J ends, which lost 5 bases and 4 bases, there was a span of 12 bases. The germline V gene has CDR1 MGHDK and CDR2 SYGVNS. The CDR3 loop spans 13 amino acids. CDR3 sequence: CASSQPGQYEQYF. The CDR3 DNA sequence: TGTGCCAGCAGTCAGCCAGGGCAGTACGAGCAGTACTTC.

Here the CDR3 DNA reads TGTGCGTCGGGCTCTGGGGCCAACGTCCTGACTTTC. This translates into CASGSGANVLTF. This chain links TRBV7-9 with TRBJ2-6; no definite D call. CDR1 SEHNR and CDR2 FQNEAQ come from the germline V gene (reference sequence). This CDR3 spans 12 amino acids.

The chain links TRBV6-1 to TRBJ2-5, with 7 positions matching TRBD1. CDR1 and CDR2 (germline): MNHNS, SASEGT. The CDR3 is 14 amino acids. The V gene end was trimmed by 3 bases and the J gene end by 4 bases; junction bases not matched to a gene: 5. The CDR3 sequence: CASSEARDRETQYF. DNA for the CDR3: TGTGCCAGCAGTGAGGCCCGGGACAGAGAGACCCAGTACTTC.

The genes are TRBV27 and TRBJ1-4; D unclear. This CDR3 is 14 amino acids long. Trimming stripped 2 bases from V and 8 bases from J, with 12 bases between. Germline CDR1 is MNHEY and CDR2 is SMNVEV (reference sequence). CDR3 DNA: TGTGCCAGCAGTTTAGCGGGGAGGGAAGAAAAACTGTTTTTT. The encoded protein is CASSLAGREEKLFF.

The sample holds a few counts of this clone. CDR3 region: CASSLALTGELFF. The DNA of the CDR3 is TGTGCCAGCAGCTTGGCCCTCACCGGGGAGCTGTTTTTT. The gene calls are TRBV5-4 and TRBJ2-2; D gene uncertain. Trimming removed 0 bases from V and 4 bases from J, with 4 bases in between. This CDR3 spans 13 amino acids. In germline, CDR1 is SGHNT, CDR2 YYREEE (reference sequence).

The chain has TRBV19 and TRBJ1-1; D not resolved. The germline V and J ends were trimmed by 1 base and 2 bases, with 11 bases remaining between them. CDR3 length: 15 residues. Germline lookup yields CDR1 LNHDA and CDR2 SQIVND (reference sequence). CDR3 region: CASSIGSTANTEAFF. CDR3 sequence (DNA): TGTGCCAGTAGTATAGGGTCCACAGCTAACACTGAAGCTTTCTTT.

The chain has TRBV30 and TRBJ2-3; D may be TRBD1 (5 bases). Trimming shortened V by 5 bases and J by 4 bases, and 16 bases separated the two germline ends. The length of the CDR3 is 14 residues. Per germline, CDR1 GTSNPN and CDR2 SVGIG (reference sequence). CDR3 DNA sequence: TGTGCCTGGCAGGGTAACAGACACGCAGATACGCAGTATTTT. Translated, it gives CAWQGNRHADTQYF.

The chain links TRBV4-3 to TRBJ2-1; TRBD2 agrees at 9 bases. The CDR3 runs to 15 residues. In germline, CDR1 is LGHNA, CDR2 YSLEER. The J segment lost 7 bases and the V segment lost 9 bases, leaving 13 bases of the junction unmatched. The CDR3 is CASSDVAGGGNEQFF. The CDR3 region has the DNA TGCGCCAGTTCGGATGTGGCGGGAGGGGGGAATGAGCAGTTCTTC.

This chain uses TRBV9 with TRBJ2-3; weak D call: TRBD1 (5 bases). The germline gives CDR1 SGDLS, CDR2 YYNGEE. V gave up 3 bases and J gave up 6 bases, with 5 bases separating them. The CDR3 sequence is 11 residues long. The CDR3 protein is CASSEGDTQYF. In DNA form, the CDR3 reads TGTGCCAGCAGCGAGGGGGATACGCAGTATTTT. The full variable domain, completed using reference TRBV9 and TRBJ2-3, is DSGVTQTPKHLITATGQRVTLRCSPRSGDLSVYWYQQSLDQGLQFLIQYYNGEERAKGNILERFSAQQFPDLHSELNLSSLELGDSALYFCASSEGDTQYFGPGTRLTVL.

The chain is built from TRBV6-6 and TRBJ2-7; the match to TRBD2 covers 7 bases. The junction had 7 bases not matched to a gene; V was cut back by 11 bases and J by 0 bases. Per the germline V gene, CDR1 is MNHNY and CDR2 is SVGAGI (reference sequence). The CDR3 consists of 13 residues. CDR3 in amino acids: CARPRGSSYEQYF. CDR3 DNA: TGTGCCCGCCCGCGGGGGAGCTCCTACGAGCAGTACTTC.

The chain links TRBV5-1 to TRBJ1-1; 8 bases map to TRBD1. This CDR3 is 14 amino acids long. V shed 3 bases and J 3 bases; nucleotides not matched to a gene: 4. Germline V gene lookup returns CDR1 SGHRS and CDR2 YFSETQ. This chain's CDR3 is CASSWIQGDTEAFF. In nucleotides, the CDR3 is TGCGCCAGCAGCTGGATACAGGGGGACACTGAAGCTTTCTTT.

The V gene is TRBV6-5, the J gene TRBJ1-2; 7 bases are shared with TRBD1. The CDR3 sequence is 13 residues long. The ends lost 5 bases at V and 6 bases at J; junction bases unmatched: 6. The germline V gene encodes CDR1 MNHEY and CDR2 SVGAGI. DNA for the CDR3: TGTGCCAGCAGTAACAGGGGATTGGATGGCTACACCTTC. It codes for CASSNRGLDGYTF.

This chain links TRBV5-4 with TRBJ2-7; 8 bases are a match to TRBD1. The CDR3 has 14 residues. Germline V gene sequence: CDR1 SGHNT, CDR2 YYREEE (reference sequence). V dropped 4 bases and J dropped 6; count of bases not matched to a gene: 9. Here the CDR3 reads CASSTGQGRREQYF. In DNA, the CDR3 is TGTGCCAGCAGCACCGGACAGGGCCGGCGCGAGCAGTACTTC.